This TCR beta chain was documented in a study of glioma-infiltrating T cells after dendritic cell vaccination. Study context: Autologous tumor lysate was loaded overnight onto monocyte-derived dendritic cells grown seven days with IL-4 and GM-CSF.

Germline V gene data show CDR1 as SGHNT and CDR2 as YYREEE (reference sequence). The CDR3 is made up of 13 amino acids. V lost 5 bases and J lost 8; bases outside the gene matches: 6. Only in-frame clones appear in the TCRdb table, and some are missing; sequencing was by immunoSEQ multiplex PCR. This sample has 95,000 or so clones, with over 65% found just once. Concerning this clone itself: Its antigen remains unidentified.

Study-wide results and caveats: Only a small number of patients had complete blood and tumor samples.

The material sequenced was blood, taken before dendritic cell vaccination. The sequence was collected from a human donor with glioblastoma. V gene TRBV5-4 combines with J gene TRBJ1-1, with 10 positions matching TRBD1. CDR3 nucleotide sequence: TGTGCCAGCAGTTTCCCGGACAGGGGGGAAGCTTTCTTT. It codes for CASSFPDRGEAFF.